This is a list of T cell receptor beta chains from one sample in a study of metastatic and nonmetastatic thyroid tumors. TCRdb re-analyzed the PCR reads using MiXCR. Altogether fewer than 35,000 clones are present, roughly 29% being singletons, with the ten largest covering about 32%. Sequencing input: blood. The receptor set was obtained from a female donor with papillary thyroid cancer or a benign thyroid nodule (not recorded which). Some clones in this sample may be carry-over from other donors' samples. CDR3s include the opening cysteine and the closing phenylalanine or tryptophan. The D gene is left open where the match is weak. Clone size is not always given. Where it is, it says once, few, many or a class for expanded clones.

d_gene	abundance	v_gene	j_gene	CDR3aa	CDR3nt
-	-	TRBV28	TRBJ1-3	CASSLESSGNTIYF	TGTGCCAGCAGTTTAGAGAGCTCTGGAAACACCATATATTTT
TRBD2	-	TRBV11-2	TRBJ2-1	CASSSLAGGPAEQFF	TGTGCCAGCAGCTCGTTAGCGGGAGGGCCCGCTGAGCAGTTCTTC
-	-	TRBV30	TRBJ1-4	CAWSAPGTYSTNEKLFF	TGTGCCTGGAGTGCACCCGGGACTTACTCAACTAATGAAAAACTGTTTTTT
TRBD2	medium-sized	TRBV20-1	TRBJ2-7	CSAGREAYEQYF	TGCAGTGCTGGGAGGGAGGCGTACGAGCAGTACTTC
-	few	TRBV6-2/TRBV6-3	TRBJ2-5	CASSYVGGDVETQYF	TGTGCCAGCAGTTACGTGGGGGGTGATGTGGAGACCCAGTACTTC
TRBD1	medium-sized	TRBV6-1	TRBJ1-1	CASSKDRTLNTEAFF	TGTGCCAGCAGTAAGGACAGGACGCTGAACACTGAAGCTTTCTTT
-	once	TRBV20-1	TRBJ2-1	CSASEGKQFF	TGCAGTGCTAGCGAGGGCAAGCAGTTCTTC
TRBD1	-	TRBV3-1	TRBJ2-7	CASSPQGAEQYF	TGTGCCAGCAGTCCACAGGGGGCCGAGCAGTACTTC
TRBD2	many	TRBV20-1	TRBJ2-2	CSANPDTSGETGELFF	TGCAGTGCTAATCCCGATACTAGCGGGGAGACCGGGGAGCTGTTTTTT
TRBD2	few	TRBV6-5	TRBJ2-1	CASSYSSGIEQFF	TGTGCCAGCAGTTACAGTAGCGGGATCGAGCAGTTCTTC
TRBD2	once	TRBV27	TRBJ2-7	CASSPEPSFSGTLSYEQYF	TGTGCCAGCAGTCCCGAACCCTCTTTTAGCGGGACCCTCTCCTACGAGCAGTACTTC
TRBD1	few	TRBV12-3/TRBV12-4	TRBJ2-7	CAGSLGTGTGVGYF	TGTGCCGGCAGTTTAGGGACAGGCACAGGTGTGGGGTACTTC
TRBD2	-	TRBV5-1	TRBJ2-1	CASSLASGGEQFF	TGCGCCAGCAGCTTGGCTAGCGGGGGTGAGCAGTTCTTC
-	-	TRBV30	TRBJ2-6	CALRTGMSGANVLTF	TGTGCCTTGAGAACAGGGATGTCCGGGGCCAACGTCCTGACTTTC
-	many	TRBV7-9	TRBJ1-2	CASSPAGSYGYTF	TGTGCCAGCAGCCCAGCAGGCAGCTATGGCTACACCTTC
TRBD2	-	TRBV4-1	TRBJ2-3	CASRKDPLAGSTDTQYF	TGCGCCAGCAGAAAAGATCCCCTAGCGGGGAGCACAGATACGCAGTATTTT
TRBD1	-	TRBV6-2/TRBV6-3	TRBJ1-1	CASSPRDRGRNEAFF	TGTGCCAGCAGCCCAAGGGACAGGGGGCGGAATGAAGCTTTCTTT
TRBD1	-	TRBV5-1	TRBJ2-3	CASSLATGSDTQYF	TGCGCCAGCAGCCTTGCGACAGGGTCAGATACGCAGTATTTT
-	-	TRBV6-2/TRBV6-3	TRBJ1-3	CASSYQDSSGNTIYF	TGTGCCAGCAGTTACCAGGATAGCTCTGGAAACACCATATATTTT
-	-	TRBV11-2	TRBJ1-1	CASCEQVNTEAFF	TGTGCCAGTTGCGAACAAGTGAACACTGAAGCTTTCTTT
-	-	TRBV6-1	TRBJ1-2	CASSFRGPGTF	TGTGCCAGCAGTTTTCGGGGGCCGGGCACCTTC
TRBD2	medium-sized	TRBV12-3/TRBV12-4	TRBJ2-1	CASSSPTGLAGGWEQFF	TGTGCCAGCAGTTCGCCCACGGGACTAGCGGGAGGCTGGGAGCAGTTCTTC
-	many	TRBV2	TRBJ1-1	CASSELENTEAFF	TGTGCCAGCAGTGAATTAGAGAACACTGAAGCTTTCTTT
TRBD2	many	TRBV7-2	TRBJ2-3	CASGLAVTDTQYF	TGTGCCAGCGGGCTAGCGGTTACAGATACGCAGTATTTT
-	-	TRBV27	TRBJ2-7	CASSLQPPSSDPSYEQYF	TGTGCCAGCAGTTTACAACCACCTTCTAGCGACCCCTCCTACGAGCAGTACTTC
-	medium-sized	TRBV10-2	TRBJ2-1	CASSSTPYDEQFF	TGCGCCAGCAGTAGTACTCCTTACGATGAGCAGTTCTTC
TRBD2	few	TRBV27	TRBJ2-7	CASSTTRLAGALYGQYF	TGTGCCAGCAGTACCACGAGACTAGCGGGGGCCCTCTACGGGCAGTACTTC
-	-	TRBV6-5	TRBJ2-2	CASSYSEGGGTGELFF	TGTGCCAGCAGTTACTCGGAAGGGGGAGGCACCGGGGAGCTGTTTTTT
-	many	TRBV18	TRBJ1-4	CASSPRVGQGNEKLFF	TGTGCCAGCTCACCACGCGTTGGCCAGGGGAATGAAAAACTGTTTTTT
-	few	TRBV12-3/TRBV12-4	TRBJ1-1	CASSLLSIINTEAFF	TGTGCCAGCAGCCTTCTGTCTATAATTAACACTGAAGCTTTCTTT
-	many	TRBV4-2	TRBJ1-3	CASSQDTGLGNTIYF	TGTGCCAGCAGCCAGGACACAGGGTTAGGAAACACCATATATTTT
TRBD2	many	TRBV20-1	TRBJ2-7	CSARDFGASGNYEQYF	TGCAGTGCTAGAGATTTCGGGGCTAGCGGGAACTACGAGCAGTACTTC
-	few	TRBV12-3/TRBV12-4	TRBJ2-2	CASVSQGRIGELFF	TGTGCCAGCGTTTCACAGGGAAGGATAGGGGAGCTGTTTTTT
TRBD1	-	TRBV20-1	TRBJ1-2	CSAIGQGGGYGYTF	TGCAGTGCTATCGGACAGGGAGGTGGCTATGGCTACACCTTC
TRBD2	few	TRBV6-2/TRBV6-3	TRBJ2-3	CASSDLLAGGYTQYF	TGTGCCAGCAGCGACCTACTAGCGGGGGGTTATACGCAGTATTTT
-	many	TRBV4-3	TRBJ1-4	CASSQDILGGPNEKLFF	TGCGCCAGCAGCCAAGATATCCTGGGGGGACCTAATGAAAAACTGTTTTTT
TRBD2	-	TRBV28	TRBJ2-1	CASSFLLAGASYNEQFF	TGTGCCAGCAGTTTCCTACTAGCGGGGGCTTCCTACAATGAGCAGTTCTTC
TRBD2	few	TRBV6-2/TRBV6-3	TRBJ2-7	CASSYTLAGAYEQYF	TGTGCCAGCAGTTACACCCTAGCGGGAGCCTACGAGCAGTACTTC
TRBD1	-	TRBV7-2	TRBJ2-7	CASSPWTGGRDEQYF	TGTGCCAGCAGCCCTTGGACAGGGGGCCGGGACGAGCAGTACTTC
TRBD1	-	TRBV4-1	TRBJ2-7	CASSQLWTGVYEQYF	TGCGCCAGCAGCCAATTGTGGACAGGGGTTTACGAGCAGTACTTC
TRBD2	few	TRBV24-1	TRBJ2-1	CATSDPRAGVNEQFF	TGTGCCACCAGTGACCCCAGAGCGGGAGTCAATGAGCAGTTCTTC
-	medium-sized	TRBV6-1	TRBJ2-7	CASSVGPGNPYEQYF	TGTGCCAGCAGTGTCGGTCCCGGAAACCCCTACGAGCAGTACTTC
-	many	TRBV24-1	TRBJ2-7	CATSDRVGGTTYEQYF	TGTGCCACCAGTGACCGAGTAGGCGGTACTACCTACGAGCAGTACTTC
TRBD2	-	TRBV12-3/TRBV12-4	TRBJ2-7	CAISPRVAGGEQYF	TGTGCCATCAGTCCACGTGTAGCGGGAGGCGAGCAGTACTTC
-	medium-sized	TRBV6-4	TRBJ2-3	CASSDGSTDTQYF	TGTGCCAGCAGTGACGGGAGCACAGATACGCAGTATTTT
-	-	TRBV18	TRBJ2-2	CASSPRTGELFF	TGTGCCAGCTCACCGAGGACCGGGGAGCTGTTTTTT
-	few	TRBV28	TRBJ1-2	CASSSPSEGTNYGYTF	TGTGCCAGCAGTTCTCCATCGGAGGGGACGAACTATGGCTACACCTTC
TRBD2	many	TRBV7-3	TRBJ2-2	CASSLMRAGGLNTGELFF	TGTGCCAGCAGCTTAATGCGGGCGGGAGGTCTCAACACCGGGGAGCTGTTTTTT
-	many	TRBV11-3	TRBJ2-3	CASSAGNTQYF	TGTGCCAGCAGCGCCGGGAATACGCAGTATTTT
-	few	TRBV30	TRBJ1-1	CACSGGEDTEAFF	TGTGCCTGCTCCGGCGGGGAGGACACTGAAGCTTTCTTT
-	-	TRBV5-4	TRBJ2-3	CASSAAGVNTQYF	TGTGCCAGCAGCGCGGCCGGAGTGAATACGCAGTATTTT